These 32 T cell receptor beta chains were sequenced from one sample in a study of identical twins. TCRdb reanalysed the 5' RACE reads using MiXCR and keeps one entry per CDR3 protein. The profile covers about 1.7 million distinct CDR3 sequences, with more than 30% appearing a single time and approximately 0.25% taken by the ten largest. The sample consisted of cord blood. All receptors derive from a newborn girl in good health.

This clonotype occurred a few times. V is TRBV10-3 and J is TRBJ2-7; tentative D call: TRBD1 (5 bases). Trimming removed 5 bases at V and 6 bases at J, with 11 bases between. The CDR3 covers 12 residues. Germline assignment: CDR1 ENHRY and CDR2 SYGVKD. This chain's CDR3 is CAISSRGFEQYF. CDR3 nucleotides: TGTGCCATCAGTTCTAGGGGCTTCGAGCAGTACTTC.

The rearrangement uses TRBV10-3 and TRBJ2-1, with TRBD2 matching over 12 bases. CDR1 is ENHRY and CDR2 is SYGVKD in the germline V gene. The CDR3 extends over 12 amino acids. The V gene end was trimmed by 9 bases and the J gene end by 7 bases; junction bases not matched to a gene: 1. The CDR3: CAIGLAGNEQFF. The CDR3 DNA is TGTGCCATAGGACTAGCGGGGAATGAGCAGTTCTTC.

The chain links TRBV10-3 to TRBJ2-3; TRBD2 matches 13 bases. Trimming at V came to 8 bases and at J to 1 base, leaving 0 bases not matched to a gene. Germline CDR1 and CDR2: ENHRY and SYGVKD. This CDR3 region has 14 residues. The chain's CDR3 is CAIGLAGGTDTQYF. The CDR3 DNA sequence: TGTGCCATCGGACTAGCGGGGGGCACAGATACGCAGTATTTT.

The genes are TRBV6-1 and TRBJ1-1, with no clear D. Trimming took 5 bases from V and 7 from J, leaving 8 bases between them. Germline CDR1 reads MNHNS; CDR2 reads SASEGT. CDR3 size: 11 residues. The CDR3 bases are TGTGCCAGCAGTACAGACATTGAAGCTTTCTTT. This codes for CASSTDIEAFF.

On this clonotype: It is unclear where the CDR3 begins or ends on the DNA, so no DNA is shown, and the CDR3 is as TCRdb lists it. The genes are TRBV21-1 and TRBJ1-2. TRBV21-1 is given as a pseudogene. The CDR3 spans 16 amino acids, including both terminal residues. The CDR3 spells CASSKVAEGSVYGYTF.

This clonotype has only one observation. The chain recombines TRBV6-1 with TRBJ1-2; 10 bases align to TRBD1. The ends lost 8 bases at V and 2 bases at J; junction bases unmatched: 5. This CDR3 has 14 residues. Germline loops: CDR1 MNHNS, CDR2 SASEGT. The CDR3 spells CASQPGQGNYGYTF. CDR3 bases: TGTGCCAGCCAGCCGGGACAGGGGAACTATGGCTACACCTTC.

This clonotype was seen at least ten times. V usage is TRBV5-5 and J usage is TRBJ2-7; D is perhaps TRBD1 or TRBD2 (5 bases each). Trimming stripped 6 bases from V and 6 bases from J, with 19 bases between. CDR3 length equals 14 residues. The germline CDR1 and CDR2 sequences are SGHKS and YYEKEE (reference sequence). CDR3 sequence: CASNWGSSSLEQYF. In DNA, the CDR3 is TGTGCCAGCAACTGGGGGAGTAGCTCTCTCGAGCAGTACTTC.

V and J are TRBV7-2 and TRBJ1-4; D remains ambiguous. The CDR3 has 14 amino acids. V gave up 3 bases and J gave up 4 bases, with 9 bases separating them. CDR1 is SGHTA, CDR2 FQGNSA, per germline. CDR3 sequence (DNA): TGTGCCAGCAGCTTGGGGATTATTAATGAAAAACTGTTTTTT. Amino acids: CASSLGIINEKLFF.

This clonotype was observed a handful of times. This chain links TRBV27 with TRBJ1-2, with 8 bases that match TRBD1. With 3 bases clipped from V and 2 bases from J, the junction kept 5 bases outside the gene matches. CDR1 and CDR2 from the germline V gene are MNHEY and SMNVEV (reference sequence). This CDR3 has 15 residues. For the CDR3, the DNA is TGTGCCAGCAGTTTTCTCACAGGGGGAAACTATGGCTACACCTTC. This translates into CASSFLTGGNYGYTF.

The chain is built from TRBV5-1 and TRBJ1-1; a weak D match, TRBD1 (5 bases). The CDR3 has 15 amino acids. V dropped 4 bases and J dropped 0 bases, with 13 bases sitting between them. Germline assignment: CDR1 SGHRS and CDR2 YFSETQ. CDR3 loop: CASSRTTAMNTEAFF. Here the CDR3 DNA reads TGCGCCAGCAGCCGGACGACAGCTATGAACACTGAAGCTTTCTTT. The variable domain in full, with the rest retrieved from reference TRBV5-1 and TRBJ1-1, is KAGVTQTPRYLIKTRGQQVTLSCSPISGHRSVSWYQQTPGQGLQFLFEYFSETQRNKGNFPGRFSGRQFSNSRSEMNVSTLELGDSALYLCASSRTTAMNTEAFFGQGTRLTVV.

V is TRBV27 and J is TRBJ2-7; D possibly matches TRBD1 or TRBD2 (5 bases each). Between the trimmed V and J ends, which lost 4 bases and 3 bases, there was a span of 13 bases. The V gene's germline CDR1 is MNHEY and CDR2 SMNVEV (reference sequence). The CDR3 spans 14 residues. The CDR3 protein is CASSYRGTDYEQYF. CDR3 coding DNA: TGTGCCAGCAGTTACCGAGGGACCGACTACGAGCAGTACTTC.

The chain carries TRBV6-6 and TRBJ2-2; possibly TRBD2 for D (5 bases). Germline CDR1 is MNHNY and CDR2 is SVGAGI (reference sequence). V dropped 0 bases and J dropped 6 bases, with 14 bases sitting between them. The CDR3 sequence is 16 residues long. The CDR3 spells CASSYSGHSGAGELFF. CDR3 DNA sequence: TGTGCCAGCAGTTACTCGGGTCACTCCGGGGCCGGGGAGCTGTTTTTT.

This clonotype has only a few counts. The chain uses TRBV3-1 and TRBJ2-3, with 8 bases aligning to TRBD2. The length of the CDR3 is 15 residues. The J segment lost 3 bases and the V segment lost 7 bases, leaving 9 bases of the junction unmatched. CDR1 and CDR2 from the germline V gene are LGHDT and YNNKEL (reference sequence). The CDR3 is CASTPAGGMTDTQYF. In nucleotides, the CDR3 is TGTGCCAGCACCCCGGCGGGAGGCATGACAGATACGCAGTATTTT.

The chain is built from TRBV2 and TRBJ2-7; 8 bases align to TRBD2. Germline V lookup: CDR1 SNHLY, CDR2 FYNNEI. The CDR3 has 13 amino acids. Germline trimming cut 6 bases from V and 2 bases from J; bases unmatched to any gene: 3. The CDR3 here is CASRRLATYEQYF. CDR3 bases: TGTGCCAGCAGGAGACTAGCGACCTACGAGCAGTACTTC.

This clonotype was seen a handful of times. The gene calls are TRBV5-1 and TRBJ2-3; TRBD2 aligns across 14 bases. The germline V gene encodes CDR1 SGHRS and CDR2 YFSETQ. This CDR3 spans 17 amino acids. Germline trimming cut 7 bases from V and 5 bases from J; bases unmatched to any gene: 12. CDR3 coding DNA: TGCGCCAGCGACAAACGAGGACTAGCGGGGGGCGGAGATACGCAGTATTTT. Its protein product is CASDKRGLAGGGDTQYF.

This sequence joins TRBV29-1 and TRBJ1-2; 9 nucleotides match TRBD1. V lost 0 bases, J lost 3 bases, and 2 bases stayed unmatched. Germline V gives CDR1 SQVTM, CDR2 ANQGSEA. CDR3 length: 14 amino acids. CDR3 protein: CSVEEGDRDYGYTF. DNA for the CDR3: TGCAGCGTTGAAGAAGGGGACAGGGACTATGGCTACACCTTC.

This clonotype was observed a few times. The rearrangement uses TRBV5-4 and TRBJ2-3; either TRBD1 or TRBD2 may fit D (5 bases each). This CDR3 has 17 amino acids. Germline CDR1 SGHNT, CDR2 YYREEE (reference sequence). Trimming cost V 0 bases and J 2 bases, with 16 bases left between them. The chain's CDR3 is CASSLDRRKGHTDTQYF. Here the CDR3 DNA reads TGTGCCAGCAGCTTGGATCGGAGGAAGGGGCACACAGATACGCAGTATTTT.

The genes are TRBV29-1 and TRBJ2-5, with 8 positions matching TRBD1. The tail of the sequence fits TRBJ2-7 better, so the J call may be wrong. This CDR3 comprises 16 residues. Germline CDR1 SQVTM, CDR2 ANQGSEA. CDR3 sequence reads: CSVIRTGSVLGHEQYF. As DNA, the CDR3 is TGCAGCGTTATCAGGACAGGGAGTGTCCTAGGCCACGAGCAGTACTTC.

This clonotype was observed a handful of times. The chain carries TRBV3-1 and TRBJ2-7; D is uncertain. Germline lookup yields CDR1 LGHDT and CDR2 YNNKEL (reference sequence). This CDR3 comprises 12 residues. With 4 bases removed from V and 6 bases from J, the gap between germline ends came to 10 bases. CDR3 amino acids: CASSPRASEQYF. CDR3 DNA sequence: TGTGCCAGCAGCCCCCGGGCCAGCGAGCAGTACTTC.

In nucleotides, the CDR3 is TGCGCCAGCAGCGCTTCCTCCGTCTACCTGGCAGAGACCCAGTACTTC. This codes for CASSASSVYLAETQYF. The V call is TRBV5-1, the J call TRBJ2-5; no reliable D call. V lost 4 bases to trimming and J lost 4 bases, with 20 bases between them. The CDR3 is 16 amino acids. Germline CDR1 SGHRS, CDR2 YFSETQ.

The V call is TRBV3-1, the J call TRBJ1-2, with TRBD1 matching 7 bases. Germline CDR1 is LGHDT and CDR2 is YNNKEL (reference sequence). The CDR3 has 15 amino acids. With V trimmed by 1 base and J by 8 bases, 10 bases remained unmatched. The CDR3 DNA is TGTGCCAGCAGCCAAGGACAGGGATCCTCTATCGGCTACACCTTC. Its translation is CASSQGQGSSIGYTF.

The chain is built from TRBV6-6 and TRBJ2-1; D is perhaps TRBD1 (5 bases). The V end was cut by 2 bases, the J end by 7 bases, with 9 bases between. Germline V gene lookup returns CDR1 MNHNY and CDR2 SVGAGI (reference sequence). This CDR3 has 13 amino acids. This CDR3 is CASSYTRQNEQFF. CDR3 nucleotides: TGTGCCAGCAGTTACACCAGACAGAATGAGCAGTTCTTC.

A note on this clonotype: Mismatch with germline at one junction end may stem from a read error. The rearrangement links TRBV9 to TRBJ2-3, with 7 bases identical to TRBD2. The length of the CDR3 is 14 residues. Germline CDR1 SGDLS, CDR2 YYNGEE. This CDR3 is CVSSAQRGPDTQYF. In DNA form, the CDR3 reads TGTGTCAGCAGCGCCCAGCGGGGACCAGATACGCAGTATTTT. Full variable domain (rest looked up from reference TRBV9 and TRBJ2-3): DSGVTQTPKHLITATGQRVTLRCSPRSGDLSVYWYQQSLDQGLQFLIQYYNGEERAKGNILERFSAQQFPDLHSELNLSSLELGDSALYFCVSSAQRGPDTQYFGPGTRLTVL.

The CDR3 nucleotides are TGTGCCAGCAGCCAGAAACTAGCGGACAATGAGCAGTTCTTC. It specifies CASSQKLADNEQFF. The gene calls are TRBV3-1 and TRBJ2-1; the match to TRBD2 covers 8 bases. CDR3 length: 14 residues. Germline V gene data show CDR1 as LGHDT and CDR2 as YNNKEL (reference sequence). The V segment lost 3 bases and the J segment 5 bases; nucleotides outside the gene matches: 3.

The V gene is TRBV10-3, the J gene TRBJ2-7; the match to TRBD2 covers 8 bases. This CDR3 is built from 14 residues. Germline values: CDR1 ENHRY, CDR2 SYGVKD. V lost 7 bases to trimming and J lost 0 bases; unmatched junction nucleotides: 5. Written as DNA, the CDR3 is TGTGCCATCAAAGCGGGAGTTAGCTCCTACGAGCAGTACTTC. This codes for CAIKAGVSSYEQYF.

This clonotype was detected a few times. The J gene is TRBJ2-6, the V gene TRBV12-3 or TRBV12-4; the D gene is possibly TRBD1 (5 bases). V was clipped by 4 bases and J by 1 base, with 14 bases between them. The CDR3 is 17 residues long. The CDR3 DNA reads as TGTGCCAGCAGTTACGACAGAATCGGGTCTGGGGCCAACGTCCTGACTTTC. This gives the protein CASSYDRIGSGANVLTF.

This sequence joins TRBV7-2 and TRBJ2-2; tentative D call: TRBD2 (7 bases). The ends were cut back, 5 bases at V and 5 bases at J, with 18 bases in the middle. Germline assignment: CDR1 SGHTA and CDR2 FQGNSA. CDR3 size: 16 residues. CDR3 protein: CASSRYQGTKTGELFF. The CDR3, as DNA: TGTGCCAGCAGCCGTTACCAGGGGACTAAGACCGGGGAGCTGTTTTTT.

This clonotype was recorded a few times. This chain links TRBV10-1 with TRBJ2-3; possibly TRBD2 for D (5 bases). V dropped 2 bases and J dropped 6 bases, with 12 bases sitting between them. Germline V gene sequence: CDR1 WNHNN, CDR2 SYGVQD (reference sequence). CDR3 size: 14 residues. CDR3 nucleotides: TGCGCCAGCAGTGAGGAACCTAGCTGGGATACGCAGTATTTT. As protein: CASSEEPSWDTQYF.

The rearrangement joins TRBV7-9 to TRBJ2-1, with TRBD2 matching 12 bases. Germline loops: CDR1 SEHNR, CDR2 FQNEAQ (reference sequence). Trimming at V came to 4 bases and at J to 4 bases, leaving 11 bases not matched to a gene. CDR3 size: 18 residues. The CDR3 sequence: CASSYRTGLAGLYNEQFF. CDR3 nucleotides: TGTGCCAGCAGCTACAGGACAGGACTAGCGGGGTTATACAATGAGCAGTTCTTC.

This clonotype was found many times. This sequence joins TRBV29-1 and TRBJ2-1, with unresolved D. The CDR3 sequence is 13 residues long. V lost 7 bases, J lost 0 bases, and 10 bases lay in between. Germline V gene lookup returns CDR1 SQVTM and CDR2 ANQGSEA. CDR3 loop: CSAPLSSYNEQFF. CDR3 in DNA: TGCAGCGCCCCCCTGAGCTCCTACAATGAGCAGTTCTTC.

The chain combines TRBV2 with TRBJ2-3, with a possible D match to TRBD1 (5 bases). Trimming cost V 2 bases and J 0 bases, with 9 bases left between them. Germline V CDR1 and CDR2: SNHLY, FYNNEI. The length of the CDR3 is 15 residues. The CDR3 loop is CASSEFGASTDTQYF. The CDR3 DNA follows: TGTGCCAGCAGTGAATTTGGGGCTAGCACAGATACGCAGTATTTT. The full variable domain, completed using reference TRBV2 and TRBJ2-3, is EPEVTQTPSHQVTQMGQEVILRCVPISNHLYFYWYRQILGQKVEFLVSFYNNEISEKSEIFDDQFSVERPDGSNFTLKIRSTKLEDSAMYFCASSEFGASTDTQYFGPGTRLTVL.

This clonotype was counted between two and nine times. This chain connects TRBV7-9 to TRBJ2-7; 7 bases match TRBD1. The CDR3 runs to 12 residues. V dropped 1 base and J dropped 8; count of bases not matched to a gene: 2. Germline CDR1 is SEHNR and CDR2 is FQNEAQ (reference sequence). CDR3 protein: CASSLGTGQQYF. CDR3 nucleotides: TGTGCCAGCAGCTTAGGGACAGGCCAGCAGTACTTC. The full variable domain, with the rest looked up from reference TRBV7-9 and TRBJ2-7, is DTGVSQNPRHKITKRGQNVTFRCDPISEHNRLYWYRQTLGQGPEFLTYFQNEAQLEKSRLLSDRFSAERPKGSFSTLEIQRTEQGDSAMYLCASSLGTGQQYFGPGTRLTVT.